This is a list of T cell receptor beta chains from one sample in a study of Ad26.COV2.S vaccination and SARS-CoV-2 variants. Profiling relied on immunoSEQ multiplex PCR, and the TCRdb table lists in-frame clones only, not all of them. The repertoire holds roughly 700,000 clones, with about 89% as singletons. This specimen was peripheral blood, taken in a trial of Ad26.COV2.S vaccine versus placebo. Receptors were obtained from a person between 18 and 65 years old who received the Ad26.COV2.S COVID-19 vaccine or a placebo. The CDR3 runs from the conserved cysteine through the conserved F or W. Fields, in order: CDR3 DNA, CDR3 protein, clone size, D gene, CDR3 length, J gene, V gene. A D gene is named only where the DNA matches it firmly. Some rows mark clone size as missing; the rest say once, few, many or name a class of expanded clone.

TGTGCCAGCAGCCCGGGACTAGATCGGCAAGAGACCCAGTACTTC CASSPGLDRQETQYF once TRBD2 15 TRBJ2-5 TRBV3-1/TRBV3-2
TGTGCCACCAGCAGAGACGGAGTGATCTACGAGCAGTACTTC CATSRDGVIYEQYF . . 14 TRBJ2-7 TRBV15
TGTGCTGCCGCTAGCGGGGGGTCCACAGATACGCAGTATTTT CAAASGGSTDTQYF . TRBD2 14 TRBJ2-3 TRBV6-5
TGTGCCAGCAGCCAAGATATGGGATTTTACACCGGGGAGCTGTTTTTT CASSQDMGFYTGELFF . . 16 TRBJ2-2 TRBV3-1/TRBV3-2
TGTGCCAGCAGCTCCCAGGGCCAAGAGACCCAGTACTTC CASSSQGQETQYF few . 13 TRBJ2-5 TRBV11-3
TGTGCCAGCAGCCTAAGCGGGAGGGGCTCTGGGGCCAACGTCCTGACTTTC CASSLSGRGSGANVLTF . TRBD2 17 TRBJ2-6 TRBV3-1/TRBV3-2
TGTGCCAGCAGCGTAGAGGGGAATTCACCCCTCCACTTT CASSVEGNSPLHF . . 13 TRBJ1-6 TRBV9
TGTGCCAGCTCACCACAAGGCGCTAGCAATCAGCCCCAGCATTTT CASSPQGASNQPQHF . . 15 TRBJ1-5 TRBV18
TGTGCCAGTCGCGAACAGGACGGGACAGGGGTTGGCCAAGAGACCCAGTACTTC CASREQDGTGVGQETQYF . TRBD1 18 TRBJ2-5 TRBV19
TGTGCTAGTGGTTTGGGGAGCGGGGGACTAACAGATACGCAGTATTTT CASGLGSGGLTDTQYF . TRBD2 16 TRBJ2-3 TRBV12-5
TGTGCCAGCAGTAGGCTCTACGAGCAGTACTTC CASSRLYEQYF . . 11 TRBJ2-7 TRBV2
TGTGCCAGCAGCGGACAGCAAGAGACCCAGTACTTC CASSGQQETQYF . . 12 TRBJ2-5 TRBV2
TGTGCCAGCAGTGAATTGGCGGGAGGCTACAATGAGCAGTTCTTC CASSELAGGYNEQFF . TRBD2 15 TRBJ2-1 TRBV6-1
TGTGCCAGCAGCTTAGACCCGCTGGGGTACAATGAGCAGTTCTTC CASSLDPLGYNEQFF . . 15 TRBJ2-1 TRBV11-2
TGTGCCAGCAGGGAAGTCGGGGGCACTGAAGCTTTCTTT CASREVGGTEAFF once . 13 TRBJ1-1 TRBV7-9
TGTGCCAGCTCACCATGGACAGGATCCCAGGGGGGCTACACCTTC CASSPWTGSQGGYTF few TRBD1 15 TRBJ1-2 TRBV18
TGTGCCAGCAGCACCTGGGGGGCGGGCACTGAAGCTTTCTTT CASSTWGAGTEAFF . . 14 TRBJ1-1 TRBV9
TGTGCCAGCAGCTCTGGTGACGTTGAGCAGTTCTTC CASSSGDVEQFF . . 12 TRBJ2-1 TRBV9
TGTGCCAGCAGCGAGACAGGGGTTGGAAACACCATATATTTT CASSETGVGNTIYF . TRBD1 14 TRBJ1-3 TRBV9
TGTGCCAGCAGTTACTCGGCAGGCTCTGGAAACACCATATATTTT CASSYSAGSGNTIYF . . 15 TRBJ1-3 TRBV6-5
TGTGCCAGCAGCCAAGAGTGGCAGGGCTACGAGCAGTACTTC CASSQEWQGYEQYF . . 14 TRBJ2-7 TRBV4-2
TGTGCCACCGGTCGGGGCAAGGGGAATCAGCCCCAGCATTTT CATGRGKGNQPQHF . . 14 TRBJ1-5 TRBV15
TGTGCCAGCAAGTTAGGGGGGGCTTCCTACAATGAGCAGTTCTTC CASKLGGASYNEQFF . . 15 TRBJ2-1 TRBV7-2
TGTGCCAGTCGCCGGGGGGCGGGAGTAAACACCGGGGAGCTGTTTTTT CASRRGAGVNTGELFF once . 16 TRBJ2-2 TRBV19
TGTGCCAGCTCACCAAACGGACAGGGGGCTACCCTCGCCGAGTACTTC CASSPNGQGATLAEYF . TRBD1 16 TRBJ2-7 TRBV18
TGTGCCTGGAGCCCTGGGGCCTATCAGCCCCAGCATTTT CAWSPGAYQPQHF . . 13 TRBJ1-5 TRBV30
TGTGCCAGCAGCCAAGAAGTCCTCGAGGGACATGCGACCTACGAGCAGTACTTC CASSQEVLEGHATYEQYF once . 18 TRBJ2-7 TRBV14
TGTGCCAGCAGCCAAGATCCCCGGTGGGGAACTGAAGCTTTCTTT CASSQDPRWGTEAFF . . 15 TRBJ1-1 TRBV14
TGCAGTGCTAGTTTGTCAGTCGGCTACACCTTC CSASLSVGYTF . . 11 TRBJ1-2 TRBV20-1
TGTGCCAGCAGCCAAGGTCATCTTCTTCATTGGTCCCTCCACTTT CASSQGHLLHWSLHF . . 15 TRBJ1-6 TRBV14
TGCGCCAGCAGGGGAGGGCAGGGTATGAACACTGAAGCTTTCTTT CASRGGQGMNTEAFF . . 15 TRBJ1-1 TRBV10-2
TGTGCCTGGAGTGTAAAAGGTGTTGGTGAAGCTTTCTTT CAWSVKGVGEAFF . . 13 TRBJ1-1 TRBV30
TGTGCCAGCAGCCCAGATTGGACTCCAGATGGGGGCTACACCTTC CASSPDWTPDGGYTF . . 15 TRBJ1-2 TRBV7-2
TGTGCCAGCAGCTGGGGGGGTTCCACAGATACGCAGTATTTT CASSWGGSTDTQYF once TRBD2 14 TRBJ2-3 TRBV3-1/TRBV3-2
TGTGCCAGCAGCTTAGCCAGCGGGGGACCTAGCACAGATACGCAGTATTTT CASSLASGGPSTDTQYF once TRBD2 17 TRBJ2-3 TRBV7-9
TGTGCCAGCAACAGGGGCTCTGGAAACACCATATATTTT CASNRGSGNTIYF once TRBD1 13 TRBJ1-3 TRBV12-3/TRBV12-4
TGTGCCAGCAGCGTAGACGGGACGGGAAATTCACCCCTCCACTTT CASSVDGTGNSPLHF . . 15 TRBJ1-6 TRBV9
TGTGCCAGCAGCGAAAATCCGGGACAGGGGAACCGGTTCTTC CASSENPGQGNRFF . TRBD1 14 TRBJ2-1 TRBV5-4
TGTGCCAGCAGCCAAGAGTTGCGGGGGGGCGGAAACATTCAGTACTTC CASSQELRGGGNIQYF . TRBD2 16 TRBJ2-4 TRBV4-2
TGTGCCAGCAGCTTAGAATCGGTTGGTGAAAAACTGTTTTTT CASSLESVGEKLFF . . 14 TRBJ1-4 TRBV13
TGTGCCAGCAGTAGGGCAGCCGAGGTAGATACGCAGTATTTT CASSRAAEVDTQYF . . 14 TRBJ2-3 TRBV6-5
TGTGCCAGCAGTCTCATGGGGACAGGCCCAGATACGCAGTATTTT CASSLMGTGPDTQYF . TRBD1 15 TRBJ2-3 TRBV2
TGTGCCAGCAGCGCGGGAACAGTCAATGAGCAGTTCTTC CASSAGTVNEQFF . . 13 TRBJ2-1 TRBV5-6
TGTGCTAGTGGTTTATGGGATGACAGGGGGAGAGAGACCCAGTACTTC CASGLWDDRGRETQYF . TRBD1 16 TRBJ2-5 TRBV12-5
TGTGCCAGCAGTCCGCGACAGGGGGCGACCGAGCAGTACTTC CASSPRQGATEQYF . TRBD1 14 TRBJ2-7 TRBV6-5
TGTGCCATCAGTGTGGGACAGAACAATGAGCAGTTCTTC CAISVGQNNEQFF . TRBD1 13 TRBJ2-1 TRBV10-3
TGTGCCAGCAGCTTAGAGGGCCTAGCGTACAATGAGCAGTTCTTC CASSLEGLAYNEQFF . . 15 TRBJ2-1 TRBV11-2
TGTGCCAGCAGTGAAGAATACGGAGACTCACCCTACCACGAGCAGTACTTC CASSEEYGDSPYHEQYF few . 17 TRBJ2-7 TRBV6-1
TGTGCCAGCTCACCAGAGAAAGGGAACAATTCACCCCTCCACTTT CASSPEKGNNSPLHF . . 15 TRBJ1-6 TRBV18
TGTGCCAGCAGCGTAGCGGGGAACTATGGCTACACCTTC CASSVAGNYGYTF many . 13 TRBJ1-2 TRBV9
TGTGCCAGCAGCGTAGTGGGACTAGCGGACAATGAGCAGTTCTTC CASSVVGLADNEQFF . TRBD2 15 TRBJ2-1 TRBV9
TGTGCCAGCAGCTTGTCGCCGGGCTACGAGCAGTACTTC CASSLSPGYEQYF . . 13 TRBJ2-7 TRBV5-4
TGTGCCAGCTCATGGACAAAGGAGACCCAGTACTTC CASSWTKETQYF once . 12 TRBJ2-5 TRBV18
TGTGCCAGCAGTCGGGACAGGGGCGACGAGCAGTACTTC CASSRDRGDEQYF once TRBD1 13 TRBJ2-7 TRBV6-4
TGTGCCAGCAGCTTAGTCGACAGGAGAATGGAGAAACTGTTTTTT CASSLVDRRMEKLFF . . 15 TRBJ1-4 TRBV7-9